Each of the 19 T cell receptor beta chains below was sequenced from the same sample in a study of T-cell memory formation after mild COVID-19. TCRdb re-called the 5' RACE reads with MiXCR, one entry per CDR3 protein. Among about 600,000 distinct CDR3 sequences, less than 25% were seen once, and the ten largest hold about 8.2%. Sequenced: PBMCs or a T cell subset sorted from them (not recorded which). These receptors were collected from an adult woman who had mild COVID-19 (a few samples of this study predate the infection). Cell type and time point are not known.

J is TRBJ1-2 and V is TRBV24-1; the match to TRBD1 covers 7 bases. The CDR3 is 14 amino acids. CDR1 and CDR2 (germline): KGHDR, SFDVKD. The V gene end was trimmed by 3 bases and the J gene end by 2 bases; junction bases not matched to a gene: 2. This CDR3 reads CATSDRTGNYGYTF. The CDR3 DNA is TGTGCCACCAGTGATCGGACAGGAAACTATGGCTACACCTTC.

This CDR3 is CSARFGNEKLFF. The CDR3 region has the DNA TGCAGTGCTAGGTTCGGGAATGAAAAACTGTTTTTT. The chain employs TRBV20-1 and TRBJ1-4; D not certain. The V gene's germline CDR1 is DFQATT and CDR2 SNEGSKA (reference sequence). This CDR3 region has 12 residues. V lost 3 bases and J lost 5, with 7 bases in between.

This clonotype occurred a few times. CDR3 sequence: CASSLGQGPAYEQYF. The CDR3 nucleotides are TGTGCCAGCAGCCTGGGACAGGGGCCTGCCTACGAGCAGTACTTC. The V call is TRBV7-6, the J call TRBJ2-7; 10 nucleotides match TRBD1. The CDR3 is made up of 15 amino acids. The V segment lost 5 bases and the J segment 2 bases; nucleotides outside the gene matches: 6. CDR1 SGHVS and CDR2 FNYEAQ come from the germline V gene.

In its sample, this clonotype was seen many times. The rearrangement uses TRBV7-2 and TRBJ2-3, with D perhaps TRBD1 or TRBD2 (5 bases each). The CDR3 is 14 residues long. Germline CDR1 SGHTA, CDR2 FQGNSA. Trimming took 3 bases from V and 4 from J, leaving 11 bases between them. The CDR3 loop reads CASSFGGGADTQYF. The CDR3 nucleotides read TGTGCCAGCAGCTTTGGGGGTGGGGCAGATACGCAGTATTTT. The full variable domain, its missing parts supplied by reference TRBV7-2 and TRBJ2-3, is GAGVSQSPSNKVTEKGKDVELRCDPISGHTALYWYRQSLGQGLEFLIYFQGNSAPDKSGLPSDRFSAERTGGSVSTLTIQRTQQEDSAVYLCASSFGGGADTQYFGPGTRLTVL.

This chain links TRBV6-5 with TRBJ1-2; D gene unclear. V lost 4 bases and J lost 5, with 8 bases in between. This CDR3 has 12 amino acids. Germline V gene lookup returns CDR1 MNHEY and CDR2 SVGAGI. The CDR3 DNA reads TGTGCCAGCAGTTCCAGGAAATATGGCTACACCTTC. Protein: CASSSRKYGYTF.

This clonotype was seen more than once but under ten times. This rearrangement joins TRBV12-3 or TRBV12-4 to TRBJ2-3, with 9 nucleotides matching TRBD2. Trimming at V came to 5 bases and at J to 0 bases, leaving 6 bases not matched to a gene. This CDR3 is 16 amino acids long. The CDR3 nucleotides are TGTGCCAGCAGTCTCGGACTAGCGACCAGCACAGATACGCAGTATTTT. This gives the protein CASSLGLATSTDTQYF.

The chain uses TRBV4-2 and TRBJ2-4, with 7 bases lining up with TRBD2. V shed 1 base, J shed 0 bases, and the junction held 3 bases outside the gene matches. CDR3 length: 16 residues. The germline V gene has CDR1 LGHNA and CDR2 YNFKEQ. The CDR3: CASSQAGGGAKNIQYF. Written as DNA, the CDR3 is TGTGCCAGCAGCCAAGCTGGGGGGGGAGCCAAAAACATTCAGTACTTC.

This chain links TRBV9 with TRBJ1-2; 7 nucleotides match TRBD1. Germline assignment: CDR1 SGDLS and CDR2 YYNGEE. The CDR3 loop spans 14 amino acids. V gave up 5 bases and J gave up 3 bases; unmatched junction bases: 7. CDR3 sequence: CASRGTGDYYGYTF. CDR3 DNA: TGTGCCAGCAGAGGAACAGGGGACTACTATGGCTACACCTTC. The full variable domain, with the rest looked up from reference TRBV9 and TRBJ1-2, is DSGVTQTPKHLITATGQRVTLRCSPRSGDLSVYWYQQSLDQGLQFLIQYYNGEERAKGNILERFSAQQFPDLHSELNLSSLELGDSALYFCASRGTGDYYGYTFGSGTRLTVV.

This clonotype was counted a few times. Here the CDR3 reads CASSSSLAGRTGELFF. The CDR3 DNA reads as TGCGCCAGCAGCTCGTCGTTAGCGGGGAGGACCGGGGAGCTGTTTTTT. The rearrangement joins TRBV5-1 to TRBJ2-2, with 8 nucleotides matching TRBD2. Germline values: CDR1 SGHRS, CDR2 YFSETQ. The CDR3 sequence is 16 residues long. V gave up 3 bases and J gave up 5 bases; unmatched junction bases: 9.

This clonotype was counted only a few times. J is TRBJ1-2 and V is TRBV18; a possible D gene is TRBD1 (5 bases). The CDR3 runs 17 residues. V was trimmed by 0 bases and J by 1 base, leaving 15 bases between them. CDR1 KGHSH and CDR2 LQKENI come from the germline V gene. The DNA for the CDR3 is TGTGCCAGCTCACCACCGGAGGGGCACCTTTTTAACTATGGCTACACCTTC. This gives the protein CASSPPEGHLFNYGYTF. The full variable domain, with the rest looked up from reference TRBV18 and TRBJ1-2, is NAGVMQNPRHLVRRRGQEARLRCSPMKGHSHVYWYRQLPEEGLKFMVYLQKENIIDESGMPKERFSAEFPKEGPSILRIQQVVRGDSAAYFCASSPPEGHLFNYGYTFGSGTRLTVV.

This clonotype was counted many times. This chain links TRBV11-2 with TRBJ2-3, with 7 bases that match TRBD2. V dropped 4 bases and J dropped 0; count of bases not matched to a gene: 7. Germline CDR1 is SGHAT and CDR2 is FQNNGV. There are 16 residues in the CDR3. The CDR3 DNA reads TGTGCCAGCAGCTCCGGGGCGGGAGTGAGCACAGATACGCAGTATTTT. It translates to CASSSGAGVSTDTQYF.

The chain couples TRBV7-2 to TRBJ2-1, with D perhaps TRBD1 or TRBD2 (5 bases each). The CDR3 is 12 amino acids. The germline CDR1 and CDR2 sequences are SGHTA and FQGNSA. V was trimmed by 2 bases and J by 14 bases, leaving 13 bases between them. CDR3 DNA sequence: TGTGCCAGCAGCTTAACAGGTGGGAGTAAGTTCTTC. Amino acids: CASSLTGGSKFF.

This chain uses TRBV11-2 with TRBJ1-1, with a tentative D call TRBD1 (5 bases). The CDR3 contains 13 residues. Germline values: CDR1 SGHAT, CDR2 FQNNGV. Trimming removed 5 bases at V and 8 bases at J, with 15 bases between. The CDR3 spells CASSPAGELEAFF. Written as DNA, the CDR3 is TGTGCCAGCAGCCCAGCGGGGGAATTGGAAGCTTTCTTT.

The rearrangement uses TRBV6-2 or TRBV6-3 and TRBJ2-6, with D possibly being TRBD1 (6 bases). The germline gives CDR1 MNHEY, CDR2 SVGEGT. The V and J ends lost 6 bases and 13 bases respectively, with 19 bases between them. The length of the CDR3 is 14 residues. CDR3 in amino acids: CASRPTGSPPVLTF. The CDR3 region has the DNA TGTGCCAGCAGACCCACAGGGTCCCCTCCTGTCCTGACTTTC.

The chain joins TRBV3-1 to TRBJ1-2; 8 bases agree with TRBD1. The CDR3 covers 16 residues. Per the germline V gene, CDR1 is LGHDT and CDR2 is YNNKEL (reference sequence). Trimming at V came to 3 bases and at J to 6 bases, leaving 12 bases not matched to a gene. The CDR3 is CASSQGSRGRVNGYTF. The CDR3 coding sequence is TGTGCCAGCAGCCAGGGAAGCAGGGGGCGCGTTAATGGCTACACCTTC.

The rearrangement links TRBV7-9 to TRBJ2-1; the match to TRBD2 covers 14 bases. J lost 0 bases, V lost 5 bases, and 9 bases had no gene match. CDR1 SEHNR and CDR2 FQNEAQ come from the germline V gene (reference sequence). There are 19 residues in the CDR3. CDR3 in DNA: TGTGCCAGCAGCGCAAGGACTAGCGGGAGGCCCTTCTCCTACAATGAGCAGTTCTTC. Protein product: CASSARTSGRPFSYNEQFF. The full variable domain, rest sourced from reference TRBV7-9 and TRBJ2-1, is DTGVSQNPRHKITKRGQNVTFRCDPISEHNRLYWYRQTLGQGPEFLTYFQNEAQLEKSRLLSDRFSAERPKGSFSTLEIQRTEQGDSAMYLCASSARTSGRPFSYNEQFFGPGTRLTVL.

A few counts support this clonotype. The rearrangement joins TRBV20-1 to TRBJ1-1; the D is unclear. CDR3 length equals 13 residues. Trimming shortened V by 3 bases and J by 1 base, and 9 bases separated the two germline ends. Germline V gene data show CDR1 as DFQATT and CDR2 as SNEGSKA (reference sequence). CDR3 bases: TGCAGTGCTAGTCGGGGAAGGAACACTGAAGCTTTCTTT. Protein product: CSASRGRNTEAFF.

The rearrangement joins TRBV7-9 to TRBJ2-1; 9 bases agree with TRBD1. J gave up 8 bases and V 5 bases, and 7 bases lay outside the gene matches. This CDR3 comprises 14 residues. Germline V gene lookup returns CDR1 SEHNR and CDR2 FQNEAQ (reference sequence). The DNA of the CDR3 is TGTGCCAGCAGCGCCGGGACAGGGTGGCATGAGCAGTTCTTC. It encodes CASSAGTGWHEQFF. Filled out from reference TRBV7-9 and TRBJ2-1, the complete variable domain reads DTGVSQNPRHKITKRGQNVTFRCDPISEHNRLYWYRQTLGQGPEFLTYFQNEAQLEKSRLLSDRFSAERPKGSFSTLEIQRTEQGDSAMYLCASSAGTGWHEQFFGPGTRLTVL.

The chain has TRBV3-1 and TRBJ2-5; D unclear. The ends were cut back, 4 bases at V and 5 bases at J, with 11 bases in the middle. This CDR3 has 13 amino acids. Looked up from germline, CDR1 is LGHDT and CDR2 is YNNKEL (reference sequence). The CDR3 spells CASSPLTGETQYF. CDR3 sequence (DNA): TGTGCCAGCAGCCCTTTAACGGGCGAGACCCAGTACTTC.